The present T cell receptor beta chain was sequenced within a study of blood T cell repertoires in COVID-19. Study context: Samples came from the United States, Italy and Spain, spanning acute and convalescent COVID-19. T cells, B-cell-depleted T cells, or PBMCs provided the cDNA or gDNA that served as material.

V lost 0 bases, J lost 8 bases, and 13 bases lay in between. Germline CDR1 is MNHEY and CDR2 is SVGEGT. The CDR3 is 14 residues long. Per the original data handling: By means of reference gene primer amplification, nucleated cell counts were estimated. The method was immunoSEQ multiplex PCR; TCRdb's version includes in-frame clones alone and lacks a portion of them. V and J calls and clone size are those listed in that table; D and trimming were worked out from the DNA. The repertoire holds 150,000 to 200,000 clones, less than 90% seen once, with 25% to 30% in the top ten. The receptor was isolated from a man aged 55-75 years with acute or convalescent COVID-19. The rearrangement joins TRBV6-2 or TRBV6-3 to TRBJ1-2; D possibly corresponds to TRBD1 (5 bases). The sample was peripheral blood. CDR3 residues: CASSYSETAVGYTF. The CDR3 bases are TGTGCCAGCAGTTACTCGGAGACAGCTGTCGGCTACACCTTC.